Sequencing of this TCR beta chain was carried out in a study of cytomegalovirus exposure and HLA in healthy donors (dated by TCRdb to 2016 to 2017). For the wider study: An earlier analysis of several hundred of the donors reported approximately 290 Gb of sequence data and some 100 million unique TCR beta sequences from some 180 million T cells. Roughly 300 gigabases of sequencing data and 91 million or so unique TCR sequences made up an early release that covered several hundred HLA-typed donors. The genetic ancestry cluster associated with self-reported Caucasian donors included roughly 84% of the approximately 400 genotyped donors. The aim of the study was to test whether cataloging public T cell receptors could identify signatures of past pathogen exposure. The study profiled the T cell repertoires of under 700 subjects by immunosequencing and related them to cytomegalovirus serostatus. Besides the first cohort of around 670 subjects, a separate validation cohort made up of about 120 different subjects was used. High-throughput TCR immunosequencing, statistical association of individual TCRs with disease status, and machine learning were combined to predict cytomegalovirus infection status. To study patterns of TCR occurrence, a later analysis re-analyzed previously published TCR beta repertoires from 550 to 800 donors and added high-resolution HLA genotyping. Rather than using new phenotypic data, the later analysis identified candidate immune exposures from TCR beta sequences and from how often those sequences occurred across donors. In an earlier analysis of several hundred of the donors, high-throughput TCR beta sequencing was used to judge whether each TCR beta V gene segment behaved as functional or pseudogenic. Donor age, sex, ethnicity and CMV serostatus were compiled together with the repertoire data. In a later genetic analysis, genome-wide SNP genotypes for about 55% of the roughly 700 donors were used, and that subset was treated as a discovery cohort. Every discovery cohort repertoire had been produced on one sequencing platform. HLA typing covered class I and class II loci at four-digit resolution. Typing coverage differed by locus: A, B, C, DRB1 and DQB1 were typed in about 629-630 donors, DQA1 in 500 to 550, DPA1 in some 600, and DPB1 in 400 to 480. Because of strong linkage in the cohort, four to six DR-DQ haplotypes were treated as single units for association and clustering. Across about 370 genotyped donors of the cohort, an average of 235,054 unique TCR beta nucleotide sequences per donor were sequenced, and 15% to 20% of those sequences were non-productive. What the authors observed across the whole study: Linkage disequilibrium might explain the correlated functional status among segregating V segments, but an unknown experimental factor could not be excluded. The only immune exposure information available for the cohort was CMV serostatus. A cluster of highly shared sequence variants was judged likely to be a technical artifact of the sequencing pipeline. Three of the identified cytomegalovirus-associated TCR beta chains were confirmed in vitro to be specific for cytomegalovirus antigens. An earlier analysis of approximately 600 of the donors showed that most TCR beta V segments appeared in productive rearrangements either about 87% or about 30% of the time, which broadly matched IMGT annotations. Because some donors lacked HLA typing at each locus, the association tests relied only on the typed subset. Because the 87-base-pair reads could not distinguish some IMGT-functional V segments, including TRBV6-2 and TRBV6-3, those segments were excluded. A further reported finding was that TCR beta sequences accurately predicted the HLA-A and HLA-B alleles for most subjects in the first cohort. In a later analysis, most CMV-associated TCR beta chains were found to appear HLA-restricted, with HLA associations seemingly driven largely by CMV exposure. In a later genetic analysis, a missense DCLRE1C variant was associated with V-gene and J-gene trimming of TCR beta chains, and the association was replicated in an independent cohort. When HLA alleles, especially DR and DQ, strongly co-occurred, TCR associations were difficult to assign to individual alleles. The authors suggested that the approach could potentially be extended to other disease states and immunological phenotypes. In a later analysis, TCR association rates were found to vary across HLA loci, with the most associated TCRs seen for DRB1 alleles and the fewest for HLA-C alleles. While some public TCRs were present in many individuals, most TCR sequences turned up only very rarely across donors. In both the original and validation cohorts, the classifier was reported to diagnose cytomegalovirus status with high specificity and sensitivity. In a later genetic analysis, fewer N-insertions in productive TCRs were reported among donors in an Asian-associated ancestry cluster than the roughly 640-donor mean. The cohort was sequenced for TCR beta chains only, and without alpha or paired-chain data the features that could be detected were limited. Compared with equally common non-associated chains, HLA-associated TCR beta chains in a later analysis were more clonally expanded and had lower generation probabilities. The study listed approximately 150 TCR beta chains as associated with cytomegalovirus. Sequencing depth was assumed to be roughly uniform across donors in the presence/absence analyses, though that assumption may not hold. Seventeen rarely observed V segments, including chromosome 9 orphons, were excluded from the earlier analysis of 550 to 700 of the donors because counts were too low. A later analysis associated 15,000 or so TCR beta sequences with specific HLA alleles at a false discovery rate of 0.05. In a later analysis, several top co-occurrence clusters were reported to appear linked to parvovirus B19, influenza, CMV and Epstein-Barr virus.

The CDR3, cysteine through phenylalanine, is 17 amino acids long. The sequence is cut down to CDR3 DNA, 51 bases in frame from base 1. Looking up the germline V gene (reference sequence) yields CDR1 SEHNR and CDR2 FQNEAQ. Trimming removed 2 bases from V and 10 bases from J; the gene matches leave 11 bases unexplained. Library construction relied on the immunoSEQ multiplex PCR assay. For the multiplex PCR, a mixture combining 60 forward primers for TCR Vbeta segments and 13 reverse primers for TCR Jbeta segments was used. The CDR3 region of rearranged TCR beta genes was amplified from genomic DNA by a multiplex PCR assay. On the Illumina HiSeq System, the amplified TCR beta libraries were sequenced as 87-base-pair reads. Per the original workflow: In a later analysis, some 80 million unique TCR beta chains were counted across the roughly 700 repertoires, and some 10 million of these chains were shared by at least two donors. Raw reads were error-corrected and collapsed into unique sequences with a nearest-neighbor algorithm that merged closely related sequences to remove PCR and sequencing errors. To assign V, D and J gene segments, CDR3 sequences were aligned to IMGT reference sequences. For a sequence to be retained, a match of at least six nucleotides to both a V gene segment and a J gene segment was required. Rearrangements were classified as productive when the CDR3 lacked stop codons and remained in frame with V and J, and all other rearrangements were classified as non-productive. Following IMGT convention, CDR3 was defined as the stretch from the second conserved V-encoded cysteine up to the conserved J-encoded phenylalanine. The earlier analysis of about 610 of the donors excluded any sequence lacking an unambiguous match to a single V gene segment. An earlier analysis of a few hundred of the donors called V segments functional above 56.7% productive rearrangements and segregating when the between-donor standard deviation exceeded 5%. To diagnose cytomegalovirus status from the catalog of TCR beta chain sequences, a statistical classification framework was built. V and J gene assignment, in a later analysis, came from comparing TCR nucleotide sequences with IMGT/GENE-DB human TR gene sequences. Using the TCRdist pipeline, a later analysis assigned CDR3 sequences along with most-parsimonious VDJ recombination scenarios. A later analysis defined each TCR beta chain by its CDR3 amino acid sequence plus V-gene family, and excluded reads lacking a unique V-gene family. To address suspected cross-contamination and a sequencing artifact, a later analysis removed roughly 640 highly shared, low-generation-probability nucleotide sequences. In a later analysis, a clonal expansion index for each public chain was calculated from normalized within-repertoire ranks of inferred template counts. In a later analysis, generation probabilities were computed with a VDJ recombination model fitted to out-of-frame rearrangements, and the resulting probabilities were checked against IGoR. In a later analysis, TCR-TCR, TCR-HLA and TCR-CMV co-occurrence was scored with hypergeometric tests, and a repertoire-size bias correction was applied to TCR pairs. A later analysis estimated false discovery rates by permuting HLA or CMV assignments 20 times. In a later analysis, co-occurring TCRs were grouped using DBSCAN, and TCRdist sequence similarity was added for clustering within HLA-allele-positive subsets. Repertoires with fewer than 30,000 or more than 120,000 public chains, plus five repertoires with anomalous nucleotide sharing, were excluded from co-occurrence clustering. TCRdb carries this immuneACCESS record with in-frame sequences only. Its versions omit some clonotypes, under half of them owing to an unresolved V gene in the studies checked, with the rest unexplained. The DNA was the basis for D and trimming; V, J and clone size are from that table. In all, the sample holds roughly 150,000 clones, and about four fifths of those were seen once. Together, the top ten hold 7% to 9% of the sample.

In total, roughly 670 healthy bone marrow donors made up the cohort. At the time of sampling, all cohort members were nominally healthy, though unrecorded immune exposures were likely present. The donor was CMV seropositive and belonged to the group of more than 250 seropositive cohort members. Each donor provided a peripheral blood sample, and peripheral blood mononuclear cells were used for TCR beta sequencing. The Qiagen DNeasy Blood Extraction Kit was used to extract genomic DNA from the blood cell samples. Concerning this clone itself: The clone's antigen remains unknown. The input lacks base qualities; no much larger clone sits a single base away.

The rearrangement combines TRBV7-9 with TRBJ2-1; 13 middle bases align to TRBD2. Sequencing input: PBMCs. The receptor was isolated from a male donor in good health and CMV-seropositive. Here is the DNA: TGTGCCAGCAGCTTATCCGGGACTAGCGGGACCCGCGGGGAGCAGTTCTTC. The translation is CASSLSGTSGTRGEQFF.